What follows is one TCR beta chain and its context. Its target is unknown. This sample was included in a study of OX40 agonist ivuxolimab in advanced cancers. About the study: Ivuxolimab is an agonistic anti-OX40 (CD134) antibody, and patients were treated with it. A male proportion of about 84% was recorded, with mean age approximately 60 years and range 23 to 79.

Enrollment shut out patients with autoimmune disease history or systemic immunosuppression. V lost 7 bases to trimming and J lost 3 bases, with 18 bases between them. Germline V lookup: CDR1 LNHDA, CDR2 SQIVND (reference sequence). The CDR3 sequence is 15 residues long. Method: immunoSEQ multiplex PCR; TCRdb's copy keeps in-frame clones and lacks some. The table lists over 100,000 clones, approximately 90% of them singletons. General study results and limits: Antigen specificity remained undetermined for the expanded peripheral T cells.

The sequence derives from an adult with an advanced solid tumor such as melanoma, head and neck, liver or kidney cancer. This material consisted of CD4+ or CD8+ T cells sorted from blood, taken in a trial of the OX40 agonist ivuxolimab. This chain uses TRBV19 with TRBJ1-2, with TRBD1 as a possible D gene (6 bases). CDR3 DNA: TGTGCCAGTAATCCAACAGGGAACTCTCACTATGGCTACACCTTC. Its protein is CASNPTGNSHYGYTF.